The T cell receptor beta chain described here comes from a study of T cell responses to AZD1222 COVID-19 vaccine. Points from the study as a whole: Spike-spanning, vaccine-associated CD4 TCRs were dominant at 160-218 and 743-854. The donors showed a predominance of white British ancestry and of females, with possible underestimation of clonal diversity.

V lost 2 bases and J lost 5, with 10 bases in between. Germline V gene sequence: CDR1 SGHTA, CDR2 FQGNSA. The CDR3 consists of 14 residues. Only in-frame clones appear in the TCRdb table, and some are missing; sequencing was by immunoSEQ multiplex PCR. The sample contains around 46,000 clones, approximately 89% of which appear only once. About this clone: Its antigen is not identified.

The V and J genes are TRBV7-2 and TRBJ1-5; D is ambiguous. The source was peripheral blood, collected 28 days after the second AZD1222 dose. This receptor was obtained from an adult who received the AZD1222 COVID-19 vaccine. The CDR3 loop reads CASSLLDGYQPQHF. The CDR3, as DNA: TGTGCCAGCAGCTTATTGGACGGATATCAGCCCCAGCATTTT. Variable domain in full (rest from reference TRBV7-2 and TRBJ1-5): GAGVSQSPSNKVTEKGKDVELRCDPISGHTALYWYRQSLGQGLEFLIYFQGNSAPDKSGLPSDRFSAERTGGSVSTLTIQRTQQEDSAVYLCASSLLDGYQPQHFGDGTRLSIL.